Included here is one T cell receptor (beta chain) sequence, with context. Its target is not known. Profiled with immunoSEQ multiplex PCR; TCRdb holds only in-frame clones, not every one. Among tens of thousands of clones listed, 70% to 90% were seen once. The entry originates in a study of T cells in localized non-small cell lung cancer. General study findings and limits: Investigators sequenced only a single tumor region, leaving heterogeneity possible. Adjacent lung was found to contain a median approximately 52 of the top 100 tumor clones.

This TCR derives from a male donor at least 60 years old with stage II lung adenocarcinoma. The specimen comprised peripheral blood mononuclear cells, sampled before any cancer treatment.

The CDR3 is CASSPDLLKAGNTIYF. The CDR3 coding sequence is TGTGCCAGCTCACCAGATTTGCTTAAGGCTGGAAACACCATATATTTT. The chain uses TRBV18 and TRBJ1-3; D gene unclear. This CDR3 comprises 16 residues. V was cut by 2 bases and J by 2 bases, with 13 bases left in between. Germline CDR1 reads KGHSH; CDR2 reads LQKENI.